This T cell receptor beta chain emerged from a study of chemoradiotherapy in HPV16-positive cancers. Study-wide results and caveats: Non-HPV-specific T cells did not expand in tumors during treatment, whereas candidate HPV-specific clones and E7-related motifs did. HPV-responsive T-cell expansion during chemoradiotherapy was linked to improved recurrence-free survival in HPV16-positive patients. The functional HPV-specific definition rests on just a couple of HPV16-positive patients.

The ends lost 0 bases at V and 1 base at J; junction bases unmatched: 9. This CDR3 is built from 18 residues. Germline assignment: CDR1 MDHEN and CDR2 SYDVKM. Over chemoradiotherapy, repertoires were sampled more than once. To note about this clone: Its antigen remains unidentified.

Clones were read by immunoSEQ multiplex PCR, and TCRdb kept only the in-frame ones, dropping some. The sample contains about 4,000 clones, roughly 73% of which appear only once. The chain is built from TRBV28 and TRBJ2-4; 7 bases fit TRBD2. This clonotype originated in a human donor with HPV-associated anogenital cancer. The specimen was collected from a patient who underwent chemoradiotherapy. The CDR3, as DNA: TGTGCCAGCAGTTTATGGAGGCGGGGGTTCGTTGCCAAAAACATTCAGTACTTC. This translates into CASSLWRRGFVAKNIQYF.